These 22 T cell receptor beta chains originate from one sample sequenced in a study of T cell clonality in common variable immunodeficiency. General study points: Common variable immunodeficiency TCR beta sequences reportedly had fewer deletions and N-nucleotide insertions.

Only in-frame clones appear in the TCRdb table, and some are missing; sequencing was by immunoSEQ multiplex PCR. The sample yields about 16,000 clones, without any singletons. These receptors have no known antigen. The sequenced material came from peripheral blood mononuclear cells. These receptor sequences come from a human donor with common variable immunodeficiency.

This clone was recorded a few times. The read ends 3 residues before the CDR3 terminus; that terminus is restored from the germline J gene. The chain couples TRBV19 to TRBJ2-3; perhaps TRBD2 as D (5 bases). The germline CDR1 and CDR2 sequences are LNHDA and SQIVND (reference sequence). CDR3 length equals 16 residues. The part of the CDR3 DNA that was read is TGTGCCAGTACCGACATGAGTCGGACTGGACTCAGCACG. Encoded protein: CASTDMSRTGLST. The entire CDR3 sequence reads CASTDMSRTGLSTQYF.

This clone was recorded at least ten times. The read gets to within 3 residues of the CDR3 end, and the germline J gene fills in the rest. The gene calls are TRBV20-1 and TRBJ1-4; perhaps TRBD1 as D (5 bases). V lost 3 bases, J lost 3 bases, and 20 bases lay in between. CDR3 size: 17 residues. The germline gives CDR1 DFQATT, CDR2 SNEGSKA (reference sequence). The CDR3 region is CSARKGLVGASNEKLFF. The sequenced part of the CDR3 DNA is TGCAGTGCTAGGAAGGGGTTAGTGGGAGCGTCTAATGAAAAA.

On this clone itself: The read halts 3 residues ahead of the CDR3 end, with the missing end drawn from the germline J gene. V is TRBV7-2 and J is TRBJ1-5, with TRBD1 as a possible D gene (5 bases). The CDR3 consists of 14 residues. Deletions cut 3 bases from V and 5 bases from J, with 11 bases between. CDR1 and CDR2 (germline): SGHTA, FQGNSA. CDR3 protein: CASSLGGTYQPQHF. CDR3 bases read: TGTGCCAGCAGCTTGGGGGGGACCTATCAGCCC. Variable domain in full (rest from reference TRBV7-2 and TRBJ1-5): GAGVSQSPSNKVTEKGKDVELRCDPISGHTALYWYRQSLGQGLEFLIYFQGNSAPDKSGLPSDRFSAERTGGSVSTLTIQRTQQEDSAVYLCASSLGGTYQPQHFGDGTRLSIL.

This clone was seen repeatedly, ten times or more. The DNA ends 3 residues before the CDR3 does, and the rest of the CDR3 is filled in from the germline J gene. V gene TRBV19 combines with J gene TRBJ2-3; D is possibly TRBD1 (5 bases). Looked up from germline, CDR1 is LNHDA and CDR2 is SQIVND (reference sequence). The V end was cut by 2 bases, the J end by 6 bases, with 12 bases between. This CDR3 spans 14 amino acids. CDR3 protein: CASSIPGPLDTQYF. CDR3 DNA (partial): TGTGCCAGTAGTATACCAGGGCCCTTGGATACG.

Ten or more counts support this clone. The junction shows a germline mismatch at one end, possibly a read error. The CDR3 end is not reached by the read, which stops 3 residues before it; the germline J gene fills it in. V gene TRBV12-3 or TRBV12-4 combines with J gene TRBJ1-5; D remains ambiguous. There are 14 residues in the CDR3. CDR3 in amino acids: CASSSGGSNKPQHF. The covered CDR3 bases are TGTGCCAGCAGCTCCGGAGGTAGCAATAAGCCC.

Comment on this clone: The CDR3 end lies 3 residues beyond the end of the read and is filled in from the germline J gene. The chain uses TRBV2 and TRBJ2-3, with TRBD2 matching over 14 bases. V trimming: 6 bases; J trimming: 5 bases; junction bases outside the gene matches: 13. CDR3 length: 18 residues. CDR1 and CDR2 from the germline V gene are SNHLY and FYNNEI. CDR3 region: CASSRPVGGTSGRDTQYF. Incomplete CDR3 DNA: TGTGCCAGCAGCCGTCCGGTGGGGGGGACTAGCGGGAGAGATACG.

Ten or more counts support this clone. The CDR3 is cut off 3 residues early in the read; its end comes from the germline J gene. The genes are TRBV20-1 and TRBJ2-4; D possibly corresponds to TRBD1 (5 bases). The CDR3 is 13 amino acids. Trimming removed 7 bases at V and 3 bases at J, with 13 bases between. Germline CDR1 is DFQATT and CDR2 is SNEGSKA (reference sequence). CDR3 DNA, as far as it was read: TGCAGTGTCAGCTCAGGGAACAAAAACATT. The encoded protein is CSVSSGNKNI. Given in full, the CDR3 is CSVSSGNKNIQYF.

Remarks on this clone: Sequencing ends 3 residues short of the CDR3 end; the germline J gene provides the rest. J is TRBJ1-1 and V is TRBV10-2; 7 bases match TRBD1. This CDR3 comprises 12 residues. The germline CDR1 and CDR2 sequences are WSHSY and SAAADI. The trim removed 2 bases at V and 7 bases at J, leaving 1 base unmatched. The covered CDR3 bases are TGCGCCAGCAGTGAGACAGGGGATGAA. Amino acid sequence: CASSETGDE. The CDR3, in full, reads CASSETGDEAFF.

This clone was recorded at least ten times. The read gets to within 3 residues of the CDR3 end, and the germline J gene fills in the rest. V gene TRBV6-2 or TRBV6-3 combines with J gene TRBJ2-3; 9 bases match TRBD2. The CDR3 is 15 amino acids. Germline lookup yields CDR1 MNHEY and CDR2 SVGEGT. Trimming removed 8 bases from V and 4 bases from J; junction bases left unmatched: 10. The CDR3 DNA, read in part, is TGTGCCAGCGGGGATAGCGGGAGTGGGGCAGATACG. It encodes CASGDSGSGADT. The entire CDR3 is CASGDSGSGADTQYF.

This clone was observed a handful of times. The read terminates 3 residues ahead of where the CDR3 ends, so the germline J gene completes it. This chain connects TRBV6-1 to TRBJ2-5; D is possibly TRBD1 (5 bases). V lost 1 base to trimming and J lost 4 bases, with 13 bases between them. Germline loops: CDR1 MNHNS, CDR2 SASEGT. The CDR3 has 15 amino acids. CDR3 loop: CASSEVGVGPETQYF. The covered CDR3 bases are TGTGCCAGCAGTGAAGTGGGTGTGGGGCCAGAGACC.

This clone was counted between two and nine times. The CDR3 end lies 3 residues beyond the end of the read and is filled in from the germline J gene. V and J are TRBV2 and TRBJ1-5; D remains ambiguous. CDR3 length equals 14 residues. Trimming stripped 4 bases from V and 0 bases from J, with 7 bases between. CDR1 and CDR2 (germline): SNHLY, FYNNEI. The DNA read from the CDR3 is TGTGCCAGCAGTGGGGCCTTTAGCAATCAGCCC. Residues: CASSGAFSNQP. The whole CDR3 reads CASSGAFSNQPQHF.

The sample holds a few counts of this clone. The chain's CDR3 is CASSLETGAGGYTF. CDR3 DNA (partial): TGCGCCAGCAGCTTGGAGACAGGGGCTGGGGGC. This chain connects TRBV5-1 to TRBJ1-2; 8 bases are shared with TRBD1. The read halts 3 residues ahead of the CDR3 end, with the missing end drawn from the germline J gene. Germline CDR1 SGHRS, CDR2 YFSETQ. The CDR3 runs to 14 residues.

This clone was recorded many times. Coverage ceases 3 residues before the CDR3 finishes, and the germline J gene fills in the end. V gene TRBV20-1 combines with J gene TRBJ2-3; 11 nucleotides align to TRBD1. The J segment lost 6 bases and the V segment lost 5 bases, leaving 4 bases of the junction unmatched. The germline V gene has CDR1 DFQATT and CDR2 SNEGSKA (reference sequence). This CDR3 spans 13 amino acids. The CDR3 here is CSASGTGGDTQYF. CDR3 bases read: TGCAGTGCTTCCGGGACAGGGGGGGATACG.

This clone was seen a few times. The read gets to within 3 residues of the CDR3 end, and the germline J gene fills in the rest. This chain joins TRBV18 and TRBJ2-3; D might be TRBD2 (5 bases). V lost 6 bases and J lost 5, with 15 bases in between. Germline CDR1 KGHSH, CDR2 LQKENI. CDR3 size: 14 residues. The CDR3 here is CASSLDLAGDTQYF. The covered CDR3 bases are TGTGCCAGCTCCCTTGACTTGGCGGGAGATACG. The whole variable domain, remainder taken from reference TRBV18 and TRBJ2-3, is NAGVMQNPRHLVRRRGQEARLRCSPMKGHSHVYWYRQLPEEGLKFMVYLQKENIIDESGMPKERFSAEFPKEGPSILRIQQVVRGDSAAYFCASSLDLAGDTQYFGPGTRLTVL.

This clone has only a few counts. The read ends 3 residues shy of where the CDR3 ends; the end is completed using the germline J gene. The V and J genes are TRBV6-2 or TRBV6-3 and TRBJ2-7; either TRBD1 or TRBD2 may supply D (5 bases each). The V and J ends lost 4 bases and 4 bases respectively, with 11 bases between them. Germline CDR1 is MNHEY and CDR2 is SVGEGT. The CDR3 is 13 amino acids. The part of the CDR3 DNA that was read is TGTGCCAGCAGTTGGTCAGGGAGTTACGAG. Translated: CASSWSGSYE. The whole CDR3 is CASSWSGSYEQYF.

This clone was detected a few times. Coverage ceases 3 residues before the CDR3 finishes, and the germline J gene fills in the end. V gene TRBV29-1 combines with J gene TRBJ1-5; TRBD1 matches 10 bases. The CDR3 is 15 amino acids. Germline CDR1 SQVTM, CDR2 ANQGSEA. The V segment lost 1 base and the J segment 2 bases; nucleotides outside the gene matches: 2. Partial CDR3 DNA: TGCAGCGTTGAAGTGGGGACAGGGGGCAATCAGCCC. Its protein is CSVEVGTGGNQP. The full-length CDR3 reads as CSVEVGTGGNQPQHF.

This clone has just a few counts. Read data end 3 residues before the CDR3 end; the end is taken from the germline J gene. This chain connects TRBV29-1 to TRBJ2-7; 10 bases align to TRBD2. V gave up 7 bases and J gave up 3 bases; unmatched junction bases: 6. The CDR3 consists of 13 residues. Germline lookup yields CDR1 SQVTM and CDR2 ANQGSEA. The covered CDR3 bases are TGCAGCGCAGAGCGGGAGGGAATCTACGAG. Its protein product is CSAEREGIYE. The full CDR3 protein is CSAEREGIYEQYF.

The table lists this clone with a few counts. Sequencing ends 3 residues short of the CDR3 end; the germline J gene provides the rest. The V and J genes are TRBV19 and TRBJ1-2; TRBD1 agrees at 8 bases. Germline-derived CDR1 and CDR2 are LNHDA and SQIVND (reference sequence). The CDR3 has 14 amino acids. CDR3 in amino acids: CASIPGQGNGGYTF. The DNA read from the CDR3 is TGTGCCAGTATCCCCGGACAGGGAAATGGCGGC. Complete variable domain (other parts from reference TRBV19 and TRBJ1-2): DGGITQSPKYLFRKEGQNVTLSCEQNLNHDAMYWYRQDPGQGLRLIYYSQIVNDFQKGDIAEGYSVSREKKESFPLTVTSAQKNPTAFYLCASIPGQGNGGYTFGSGTRLTVV.

This clone was counted only a few times. The CDR3 end is not reached by the read, which stops 3 residues before it; the germline J gene fills it in. The chain recombines TRBV6-4 with TRBJ1-1; a weak D match, TRBD1 (6 bases). The germline V gene encodes CDR1 MRHNA and CDR2 SNTAGT. CDR3 size: 13 residues. Trimming took off 6 bases at V and 0 bases at J, with 8 bases between the two ends. CDR3 in amino acids: CASSGQMNTEAFF. The sequenced CDR3 bases are TGTGCCAGCAGCGGACAGATGAACACTGAA.

This clone turned up a few times. The read ends 3 residues shy of where the CDR3 ends; the end is completed using the germline J gene. This sequence joins TRBV6-2 or TRBV6-3 and TRBJ2-7, with D possibly TRBD1 on 5 matching bases. The CDR3 is 13 residues long. Per germline, CDR1 MNHEY and CDR2 SVGEGT. V was cut by 6 bases and J by 3 bases, with 12 bases left in between. The CDR3 is CASRPDSNYEQYF. The CDR3 DNA, read in part, is TGTGCCAGCAGACCAGACAGCAACTACGAG.

This clone was observed a handful of times. The CDR3 end is not reached by the read, which stops 3 residues before it; the germline J gene fills it in. J is TRBJ2-2 and V is TRBV6-2 or TRBV6-3; D possibly matches TRBD1 or TRBD2 (5 bases each). Trimming shortened V by 5 bases and J by 8 bases, and 9 bases separated the two germline ends. Per the germline V gene, CDR1 is MNHEY and CDR2 is SVGEGT. The length of the CDR3 is 12 residues. CDR3 region: CASSQGAGELFF. The part of the CDR3 DNA that was read is TGTGCCAGCAGTCAGGGAGCGGGGGAG.

Comment on this clone: The read gets to within 3 residues of the CDR3 end, and the germline J gene fills in the rest. J is TRBJ2-7 and V is TRBV5-5; 13 nucleotides line up with TRBD2. The CDR3 is 13 residues long. The V gene's germline CDR1 is SGHKS and CDR2 YYEKEE (reference sequence). V lost 6 bases to trimming and J lost 5 bases; unmatched junction nucleotides: 2. The sequenced part of the CDR3 DNA is TGTGCCAGCATCGGACTAGCGGGAGACGAG. Translated, it gives CASIGLAGDE. The full CDR3 sequence reads CASIGLAGDEQYF.